This entry features one T cell receptor (beta chain) sequence. What it binds is not known. Deep-resolution sequencing targeted roughly 220,000 T cell genomes in pre-culture CD4+ samples. The protocol was immunoSEQ multiplex PCR, while the TCRdb copy is restricted to in-frame clones and leaves out a portion. The sample shows some 110,000 clones, 90% to 95% of them seen only once. CD4+ T cells, purified by negative selection, averaged roughly 98% purity. This CDR3 contains 13 residues. Trimming cost V 5 bases and J 6 bases, with 13 bases left between them. The germline V gene has CDR1 SGHTA and CDR2 FQGNSA. The data were obtained in a study of T cell repertoires and HLA-DP antigens. The wider study: In vitro CD4+ alloreactivity was against HeLa-presented HLA-DP. Study findings and constraints: Average cumulative frequency of previously undetected clones was just over 35% against one allele and less than 55% against the other.

The specimen was CD4+ T cells from PBMCs. The TCR sequence derives from a woman between 18 and 29 years old in good health and CMV-seronegative. The chain links TRBV7-2 to TRBJ1-2, with D hard to call. This CDR3 is CASSLRSGDGYTF. As DNA, the CDR3 is TGTGCCAGCAGCCTAAGGTCTGGGGATGGCTACACCTTC.